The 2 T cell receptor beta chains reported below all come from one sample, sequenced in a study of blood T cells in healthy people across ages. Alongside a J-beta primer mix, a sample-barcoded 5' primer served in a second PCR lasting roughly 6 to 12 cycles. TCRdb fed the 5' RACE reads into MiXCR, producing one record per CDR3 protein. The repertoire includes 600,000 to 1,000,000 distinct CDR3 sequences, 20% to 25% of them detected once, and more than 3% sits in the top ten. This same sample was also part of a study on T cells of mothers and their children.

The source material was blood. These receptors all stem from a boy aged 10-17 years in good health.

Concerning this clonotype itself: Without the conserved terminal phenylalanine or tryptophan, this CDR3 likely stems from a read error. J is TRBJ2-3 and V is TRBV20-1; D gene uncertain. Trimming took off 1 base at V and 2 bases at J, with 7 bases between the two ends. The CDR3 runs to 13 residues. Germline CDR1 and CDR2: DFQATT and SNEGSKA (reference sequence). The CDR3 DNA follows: TGCAGTGCTAGAGTTCTTCTCACAGATACGCAGTATTTA. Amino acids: CSARVLLTDTQYL.

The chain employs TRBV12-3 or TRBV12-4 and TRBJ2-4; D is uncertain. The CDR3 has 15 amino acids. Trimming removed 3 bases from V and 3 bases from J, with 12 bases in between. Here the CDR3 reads CASSFHSNDKNIQYF. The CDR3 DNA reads TGTGCCAGCAGTTTCCACAGCAATGACAAAAACATTCAGTACTTC.